This entry features one T cell receptor beta chain sequence. The entry originates in a study of blood T cell repertoires in COVID-19. Study overall: Both acute and convalescent COVID-19 samples were obtained from the United States, Italy and Spain. PBMCs, B-cell-depleted T cells, or T cells were the source of the cDNA or gDNA that made up the material.

The V segment lost 7 bases and the J segment 6 bases; nucleotides outside the gene matches: 7. Germline V gene data show CDR1 as SGHTA and CDR2 as FQGNSA. The CDR3 has 14 residues. As originally analysed: Amplification of reference gene primers was used by the study to estimate nucleated cell counts. Assay used: immunoSEQ multiplex PCR; TCRdb lists only in-frame clones, some missing. Clone size and the V and J calls come from that table; the DNA yielded D and trimming. This sample carries a few hundred thousand clones, 75% to 90% of them seen once, and the ten largest clones take 7.5% to 9%. The clonotype originates from a human donor in a cohort sampled during active COVID-19. Material for sequencing was peripheral blood. The chain carries TRBV7-2 and TRBJ2-7; 12 bases agree with TRBD2. CDR3 nucleotides: TGTGCCAGCAACCTAGCGGGAGGGTTAGGCGAGCAGTACTTC. It specifies CASNLAGGLGEQYF.